The T cell receptor beta chain under discussion was sequenced for a study of PD-1 blockade in classical Hodgkin lymphoma (dated by TCRdb to 2020 to 2022). The study in broad terms: Nivolumab dosing was 3 mg/kg intravenously every 2 weeks, continuing until either disease progression or unacceptable toxicity. The study used TCR beta sequencing and CyTOF to define a peripheral blood immune signature of response to PD-1 blockade in classical Hodgkin lymphoma.

Worth noting for this clone: The target of this receptor is not known. No base quality information exists; no much larger clone differs at one position.

What this sample's time point label stands for: cycle 1 day 1 (C1D1), immediately before nivolumab initiation. Every trial patient had relapsed after autologous stem cell transplantation, and cohorts A, B and C differed in prior brentuximab vedotin exposure. The trial cohort included 45 to 65 patients with relapsed/refractory classical Hodgkin lymphoma, and each patient had a best overall response of complete response, partial response or progressive disease. Trial patients were treated with single-agent nivolumab in the multi-cohort phase II CheckMate 205 trial. An independent review committee assessed best overall response using the 2007 International Working Group response criteria. Trial PBMCs were obtained immediately prior to nivolumab initiation (C1D1) and on therapy at cycle 2 day 1 and cycle 4 day 1. Peripheral blood was collected in 8 mL Vacutainer Cell Preparation Tubes, from which PBMCs were isolated by centrifugation and then cryopreserved.

The Qiagen DNeasy kit was used to extract genomic DNA both from unsorted PBMCs and from the negatively selected CD4+ and CD8+ fractions. Amplification of TCR beta CDR3 regions was done by immunoSEQ multiplex PCR with primers that anneal to V and J segments. A synthetic immune receptor repertoire was used to minimize amplification bias, and any residual bias was removed computationally once sequencing was done. Per the source publication's procedure: Repertoire diversity was quantified as the Shannon entropy index using custom Python scripts. The unsorted, CD4+ and CD8+ repertoires were each analyzed separately, with the exception of combined analyses, where CD4+ and CD8+ sequences were merged in silico. A clone was considered expanded if an increase in frequency of at least 2-fold after treatment relative to C1D1 was found, and a pseudocount of 0.5 was applied to clones undetected at baseline. Singleton clones were defined as clones with 0 or 1 copy at C1D1, and non-singleton clones were defined as clones with 2 or more copies. Clones expanded in unsorted samples were labelled as CD4+, CD8+ or unknown by matching protein sequences in sorted samples from the same patient. Wilcoxon tests were applied to paired samples to test diversity changes from C1D1 to C4D1. TCRdb took this table from immuneACCESS and kept in-frame rearrangements with V and J called. Such tables lack part of the clones; where checked against another copy, unresolved V genes explain under half of the gap, and the rest is unexplained. Clonal size and the V and J genes are those of that table, whereas D and trimming came from the DNA. The sample table shows 65,000 to 95,000 clones, and about 89% are seen once. Around 20% of the sample is taken by the ten largest.

The full study reports these points: Patients starting nivolumab less than 1 year after ASCT had lower diversity and were excluded from later analyses to avoid confounding by immune reconstitution. Baseline TCR diversity was reported to be lower in newly diagnosed patients than in healthy donors, and even lower in relapsed/refractory patients. The study was restricted to a single clinical trial cohort, and the causes of repertoire differences, possibly disease activity or prior therapy, were left undefined. Trial patients with a complete response had baseline diversity similar to that of newly diagnosed patients, while partial responders and progressors had significantly lower diversity. A significant rise by C4D1 was seen in CD4+ but not CD8+ TCR diversity (p=0.0027 vs p=0.16), with the rise being most apparent in complete responders (p=0.02).

The TCR comes from a human donor with classical Hodgkin lymphoma. The sequencing here drew on peripheral blood mononuclear cells (PBMCs), taken at baseline.

The CDR3 region: CASSPVGRGRNSPLHF. Here is the DNA: TGCGCCAGCAGCCCCGTTGGGAGGGGGAGAAATTCACCCCTCCACTTT. Recombination joined TRBV4-1 with TRBJ1-6; TRBD1 could be the D gene, as 6 bases match. The trim is 4 bases for V and 7 bases for J, with a gap of 17 bases between the germline ends. According to the germline V gene, CDR1 reads MGHRA and CDR2 reads YSYEKL. The CDR3 spans 16 residues, from the cysteine through the phenylalanine. Of all the DNA, just the CDR3 is kept, 48 bases in frame from base 1.